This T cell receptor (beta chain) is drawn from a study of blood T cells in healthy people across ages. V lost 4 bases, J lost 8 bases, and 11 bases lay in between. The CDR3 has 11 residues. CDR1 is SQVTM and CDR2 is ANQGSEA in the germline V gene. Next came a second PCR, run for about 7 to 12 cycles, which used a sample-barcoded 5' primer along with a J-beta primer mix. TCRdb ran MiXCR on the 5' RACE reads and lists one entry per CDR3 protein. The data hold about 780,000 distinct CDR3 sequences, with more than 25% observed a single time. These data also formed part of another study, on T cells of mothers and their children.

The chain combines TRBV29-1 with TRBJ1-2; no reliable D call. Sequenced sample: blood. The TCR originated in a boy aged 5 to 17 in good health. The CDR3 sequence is CSVVSVQGYTF. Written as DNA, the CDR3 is TGCAGCGTTGTATCGGTCCAGGGCTACACCTTC.